This passage covers 30 T cell receptor beta chains from one sample sequenced in a study of T cell repertoires in cytomegalovirus infection. Their antigens remain unidentified. TCRdb reprocessed the reads with MiXCR, giving one entry per CDR3 protein. The sample lists about 890,000 distinct CDR3 sequences, approximately 31% occurring once. Sequenced material: cultured CD8+ T cells from PBMCs, taken from culture after CMV antigen stimulation. The receptor source for this set is a human donor in good health (CMV status not recorded). Some clones in this sample may be carry-over from other donors' samples.

The rearrangement joins TRBV27 to TRBJ2-3; the match to TRBD1 covers 8 bases. The ends lost 7 bases at V and 2 bases at J; junction bases unmatched: 14. CDR3 length: 17 amino acids. Germline V gene data show CDR1 as MNHEY and CDR2 as SMNVEV (reference sequence). The CDR3 loop is CASTPPGQELLTDTQYF. The CDR3 coding sequence is TGTGCCAGCACCCCTCCGGGACAGGAGCTACTCACAGATACGCAGTATTTT.

Only a few counts were recorded for this clonotype. The V call is TRBV12-3 or TRBV12-4, the J call TRBJ2-3, with 7 bases aligning to TRBD2. With V trimmed by 5 bases and J by 2 bases, 7 bases remained unmatched. This CDR3 is 15 amino acids long. The CDR3 DNA reads as TGTGCCAGCAGTCCCGTCGGGGGGACCACAGATACGCAGTATTTT. Its protein is CASSPVGGTTDTQYF.

This clonotype appeared a few times. The rearrangement joins TRBV6-5 to TRBJ1-2; TRBD1 is a possible D gene (5 bases). CDR1 is MNHEY, CDR2 SVGAGI, per germline. This CDR3 spans 14 amino acids. Trimming took off 0 bases at V and 4 bases at J, with 9 bases between the two ends. CDR3 region: CASSYSDRGYGYTF. The CDR3, as DNA: TGTGCCAGCAGTTACTCTGACAGAGGCTATGGCTACACCTTC.

The chain uses TRBV4-1 and TRBJ2-1; the D gene is possibly TRBD2 (5 bases). Germline V gene sequence: CDR1 MGHRA, CDR2 YSYEKL. The CDR3 is made up of 13 amino acids. V was shortened by 6 bases and J by 11 bases, with 17 bases between the two germline ends. The CDR3 coding sequence is TGCGCCAGCAGTCCTGAAGGGAGACCACAGCAGTTCTTC. Its protein is CASSPEGRPQQFF.

The chain employs TRBV3-1 and TRBJ1-1; D gene ambiguous. This CDR3 region has 15 residues. Trimming shortened V by 0 bases and J by 4 bases, and 12 bases separated the two germline ends. Per the germline V gene, CDR1 is LGHDT and CDR2 is YNNKEL (reference sequence). The CDR3 reads CASSQDRWESTEAFF. The DNA for the CDR3 is TGTGCCAGCAGCCAAGATAGGTGGGAATCCACTGAAGCTTTCTTT.

This clonotype was detected a few times. This chain joins TRBV27 and TRBJ2-3, with TRBD2 identical over 10 bases. V trimming: 5 bases; J trimming: 4 bases; junction bases outside the gene matches: 12. In germline, CDR1 is MNHEY, CDR2 SMNVEV (reference sequence). The CDR3 runs 17 residues. Here the CDR3 reads CASSPSLAGELADTQYF. In DNA form, the CDR3 reads TGTGCCAGCAGTCCCTCCCTAGCGGGGGAGCTAGCAGATACGCAGTATTTT.

There are a few counts of this clonotype. The chain couples TRBV6-1 to TRBJ1-2; possible D gene TRBD1, 5 bases. The CDR3 has 15 residues. Deletions cut 6 bases from V and 7 bases from J, with 21 bases between. Germline CDR1 is MNHNS and CDR2 is SASEGT. CDR3 residues: CASRFSWDRRGGYTF. As DNA, the CDR3 is TGTGCCAGCAGATTTTCTTGGGACCGCCGCGGTGGCTACACCTTC.

This clonotype was observed a few times. The chain carries TRBV27 and TRBJ2-7; TRBD2 aligns across 7 bases. Trimming cost V 0 bases and J 3 bases; bases outside gene matches: 11. This CDR3 spans 17 amino acids. Germline assignment: CDR1 MNHEY and CDR2 SMNVEV (reference sequence). The CDR3 DNA reads TGTGCCAGCAGTTTATCTCGGGGGGTCGAGGTTCTCTACGAGCAGTACGTC. Protein: CASSLSRGVEVLYEQYV.

The chain combines TRBV4-1 with TRBJ1-6; D uncertain. V was cut by 2 bases and J by 8 bases, with 16 bases left in between. Germline CDR1 MGHRA, CDR2 YSYEKL. The CDR3 covers 16 residues. CDR3 in DNA: TGCGCCAGCAGCCAAAAAAGTTACGGGCCATATTCACCCCTCCACTTT. As protein: CASSQKSYGPYSPLHF.

This clonotype was found a few times. The V gene is TRBV6-1, the J gene TRBJ2-1; D ambiguous. The V gene lost 2 bases and the J gene lost 8 bases, with 10 bases spanning the gap. CDR1 and CDR2 from the germline V gene are MNHNS and SASEGT. This CDR3 comprises 13 residues. DNA of the CDR3: TGTGCCAGCAGTGAATTTCAGGTCTATGAGCAGTTCTTC. This translates into CASSEFQVYEQFF.

This clonotype appeared a few times. V usage is TRBV28 and J usage is TRBJ2-7; TRBD1 matches at 9 bases. CDR3 size: 16 residues. Germline values: CDR1 MDHEN, CDR2 SYDVKM. J gave up 4 bases and V 8 bases, and 15 bases lay outside the gene matches. CDR3 residues: CASRGARDREAYEQYV. The CDR3 region has the DNA TGTGCCAGCCGGGGGGCAAGGGACAGGGAAGCTTACGAGCAGTACGTC.

The CDR3 loop is CASSSPGDRASYEQYF. The CDR3 DNA follows: TGTGCCAGCAGTTCTCCCGGTGACAGGGCCTCCTACGAGCAGTACTTC. The chain recombines TRBV7-6 with TRBJ2-7, with 7 bases that match TRBD1. J was trimmed by 0 bases and V by 6 bases; bases with no gene match: 11. The germline CDR1 and CDR2 sequences are SGHVS and FNYEAQ. This CDR3 has 16 amino acids.

Only a few counts were recorded for this clonotype. The chain uses TRBV27 and TRBJ1-2; D is uncertain. Germline CDR1 and CDR2: MNHEY and SMNVEV (reference sequence). V lost 6 bases, J lost 4 bases, and 12 bases lay in between. This CDR3 has 13 residues. The DNA of the CDR3 is TGTGCCAGCAGCTCCAACGCTGTCTATGGCTACACCTTC. It is translated as CASSSNAVYGYTF.

There are many counts of this clonotype. The chain joins TRBV7-2 to TRBJ2-1; a possible D gene is TRBD1 (5 bases). CDR1 and CDR2 from the germline V gene are SGHTA and FQGNSA. Trimming took off 1 base at V and 3 bases at J, with 7 bases between the two ends. The CDR3 contains 14 residues. CDR3 DNA: TGTGCCAGCAGCTTAGAGCAGGGCTACAATGAGCAGTTCTTC. It encodes CASSLEQGYNEQFF.

This clonotype turned up a few times. The V and J genes are TRBV12-3 or TRBV12-4 and TRBJ1-5; maybe TRBD1 (5 bases). The CDR3 spans 13 residues. The V and J ends lost 6 bases and 3 bases respectively, with 9 bases between them. The CDR3, as DNA: TGTGCCAGCAGCCGGGACCTCAATCAGCCCCAGCATTTT. It is translated as CASSRDLNQPQHF.

The gene calls are TRBV12-3 or TRBV12-4 and TRBJ2-3; TRBD1 agrees at 8 bases. With V trimmed by 4 bases and J by 5 bases, 11 bases remained unmatched. This CDR3 region has 16 residues. The CDR3 spells CASSSGQALRKDTQYF. The CDR3 nucleotides are TGTGCCAGCAGTTCGGGACAGGCCCTCCGGAAAGATACGCAGTATTTT.

This clonotype turned up a few times. The gene calls are TRBV6-5 and TRBJ1-5; D is unclear. Per the germline V gene, CDR1 is MNHEY and CDR2 is SVGAGI. V lost 0 bases, J lost 7 bases, and 13 bases lay in between. This CDR3 spans 15 amino acids. CDR3 DNA sequence: TGTGCCAGCAGTTACTCGACCACGAGGAGGCAGCCCCAGCATTTT. Translated, it gives CASSYSTTRRQPQHF.

The chain is built from TRBV19 and TRBJ1-2; 8 bases are shared with TRBD1. CDR3 length: 14 residues. Germline V gene sequence: CDR1 LNHDA, CDR2 SQIVND (reference sequence). V gave up 4 bases and J gave up 7 bases; unmatched junction bases: 8. The CDR3 sequence: CASSTRTGRSGYTF. The CDR3 nucleotides read TGTGCCAGTAGTACCCGGACAGGGAGGTCTGGCTACACCTTC.

This clonotype was picked up a small number of times. The CDR3 loop is CASSPSPRGHEKLFF. In DNA form, the CDR3 reads TGTGCCAGCAGCCCCTCTCCCCGGGGCCATGAAAAACTGTTTTTT. V gene TRBV13 combines with J gene TRBJ1-4; tentative D call: TRBD1 (5 bases). Trimming took off 5 bases at V and 6 bases at J, with 16 bases between the two ends. The CDR3 loop spans 15 amino acids. Germline loops: CDR1 PRHDT, CDR2 FYEKMQ (reference sequence).

This clonotype has a count of ten or more. The rearrangement links TRBV7-8 to TRBJ1-5, with D tentatively TRBD1 (6 bases). V dropped 8 bases and J dropped 0 bases, with 8 bases sitting between them. The germline V gene has CDR1 SGHVS and CDR2 FQNEAQ. CDR3 length: 13 residues. The CDR3 sequence is CASGGYSNQPQHF. DNA for the CDR3: TGTGCCAGCGGGGGCTATAGCAATCAGCCCCAGCATTTT.

This clonotype appeared a few times. The V call is TRBV5-1, the J call TRBJ1-1, with 11 bases fitting TRBD1. The ends lost 0 bases at V and 5 bases at J; junction bases unmatched: 9. Germline values: CDR1 SGHRS, CDR2 YFSETQ. The CDR3 is 17 residues long. The CDR3 spells CASSLVGTGGRNTEAFF. The CDR3 DNA sequence: TGCGCCAGCAGCTTGGTAGGGACAGGGGGAAGAAATACTGAAGCTTTCTTT.

The sample holds many counts of this clonotype. The chain combines TRBV6-2 or TRBV6-3 with TRBJ2-4; 8 bases line up with TRBD1. Germline lookup yields CDR1 MNHEY and CDR2 SVGEGT. CDR3 size: 13 residues. V trimming: 8 bases; J trimming: 2 bases; junction bases outside the gene matches: 2. In nucleotides, the CDR3 is TGTGCCAGCGGACAGGGTCCCAAAAACATTCAGTACTTC. The encoded protein is CASGQGPKNIQYF.

There are a few counts of this clonotype. The genes are TRBV6-1 and TRBJ1-1; TRBD1 agrees at 7 bases. The germline V gene has CDR1 MNHNS and CDR2 SASEGT. The ends lost 5 bases at V and 5 bases at J; junction bases unmatched: 8. The CDR3 extends over 14 amino acids. The CDR3 reads CASSPGQAETEAFF. The CDR3 DNA reads as TGTGCCAGCAGTCCTGGACAGGCTGAAACTGAAGCTTTCTTT.

In its sample, this clonotype was seen a few times. The CDR3 region is CALAEVKNIQYF. In DNA form, the CDR3 reads TGTGCCTTGGCGGAGGTTAAAAACATTCAGTACTTC. The V call is TRBV11-2, the J call TRBJ2-4; possibly TRBD2 for D (5 bases). The ends were cut back, 11 bases at V and 4 bases at J, with 12 bases in the middle. The CDR3 covers 12 residues. From germline, CDR1 is SGHAT and CDR2 FQNNGV.

This clonotype was counted between two and nine times. The chain uses TRBV6-5 and TRBJ2-1; 11 nucleotides align to TRBD2. Looked up from germline, CDR1 is MNHEY and CDR2 is SVGAGI. This CDR3 contains 16 residues. Trimming cost V 6 bases and J 6 bases; bases outside gene matches: 10. The CDR3 DNA follows: TGTGCCAGCAGACGAAATAGCGGGGGGGCTTTCAATGAGCAGTTCTTC. This gives the protein CASRRNSGGAFNEQFF.

Ten or more counts support this clonotype. The V call is TRBV7-3, the J call TRBJ2-3, with a weak D call TRBD1 (5 bases). In germline, CDR1 is SGHTA, CDR2 FQGTGA. The CDR3 is 14 amino acids. V was clipped by 2 bases and J by 2 bases, with 8 bases between them. CDR3 in amino acids: CASSLQGPTDTQYF. CDR3 DNA: TGTGCCAGCAGCTTACAGGGTCCCACAGATACGCAGTATTTT.

This clonotype was detected a few times. The V and J genes are TRBV27 and TRBJ2-1; D is possibly TRBD1 (5 bases). Trimming took 6 bases from V and 9 from J, leaving 15 bases between them. CDR1 and CDR2 from the germline V gene are MNHEY and SMNVEV (reference sequence). CDR3 length: 13 residues. The CDR3 DNA follows: TGTGCCAGCAGGACTCTGGGGCAAGGTGAGCAGTTCTTC. It codes for CASRTLGQGEQFF.

The chain carries TRBV7-3 and TRBJ2-3, with TRBD2 matching over 9 bases. CDR1 and CDR2 (germline): SGHTA, FQGTGA. The CDR3 has 17 residues. V was clipped by 2 bases and J by 10 bases; unmatched bases: 16. The CDR3 bases are TGTGCCAGCAGCTTAGGACCCGCGGTAGGCGGGGGGGCCCCGCAGTATTTT. It translates to CASSLGPAVGGGAPQYF. The whole variable domain, remainder taken from reference TRBV7-3 and TRBJ2-3, is GAGVSQTPSNKVTEKGKYVELRCDPISGHTALYWYRQSLGQGPEFLIYFQGTGAADDSGLPNDRFFAVRPEGSVSTLKIQRTERGDSAVYLCASSLGPAVGGGAPQYFGPGTRLTVL.

This clonotype has just a few counts. The chain has TRBV12-3 or TRBV12-4 and TRBJ2-1; D might be TRBD2 (5 bases). V lost 1 base and J lost 9, with 10 bases in between. The CDR3 totals 13 residues. As DNA, the CDR3 is TGTGCCAGCAGTTTAGGGCTAGCCAGTGAGCAGTTCTTC. The encoded protein is CASSLGLASEQFF.

This clonotype has only a few counts. DNA of the CDR3: TGTGCCACCAGCAGCCACAACGAGCAGTACTTC. This sequence encodes CATSSHNEQYF. The chain couples TRBV15 to TRBJ2-7; D call uncertain. This CDR3 comprises 11 residues. Trimming removed 3 bases from V and 5 bases from J, with 5 bases in between. CDR1 is LNHNV and CDR2 is YYDKDF in the germline V gene (reference sequence).